The rows below give T cell receptor beta chains drawn from one sample of a study of shared clonotypes between healthy human individuals. Using immunoSEQ multiplex PCR, the repertoire was profiled, and TCRdb retains in-frame clones only, with some absent. This table has around 500,000 clones, 70% to 80% appearing once. Material for sequencing was PBMCs. The receptor set was obtained from a woman in her thirties or forties in good health. Some clones in this sample may be carry-over from other donors' samples. The CDR3 runs from the conserved cysteine through the conserved F or W. D genes are given only for firm matches. Expanded clones are given a class, and other clones once, few, many or no size at all.

>TRBJ1-4|few|NA|TRBV5-4
CASSLERGNNEKLFF
TGTGCCAGCAGCTTGGAGAGGGGGAATAATGAAAAACTGTTTTTT
>TRBJ2-3|once|TRBD2|TRBV23-1
CASSRGPRGGTDTQYF
TGCGCCAGCAGTCGAGGGCCCCGGGGGGGCACAGATACGCAGTATTTT
>TRBJ2-5|NA|NA|TRBV15
CATSRQFGPGETQYF
TGTGCCACCAGCAGGCAATTTGGGCCGGGAGAGACCCAGTACTTC
>TRBJ2-5|once|NA|TRBV19
CASSIGGETQYF
TGTGCCAGTAGTATTGGCGGGGAGACCCAGTACTTC
>TRBJ1-1|NA|TRBD1|TRBV5-1
CASSLETGGRKRTEAFF
TGCGCCAGCAGCTTGGAGACAGGGGGTCGGAAACGTACTGAAGCTTTCTTT
>TRBJ2-7|NA|NA|TRBV28
CASGGPRYEQYF
TGTGCCAGCGGGGGTCCGAGATACGAGCAGTACTTC
>TRBJ2-7|once|TRBD1|TRBV27
CASSIDRGPYEQYF
TGTGCCAGCAGTATCGACAGGGGCCCCTACGAGCAGTACTTC
>TRBJ2-7|NA|TRBD1|TRBV7-8
CASKTQGASGYEQYF
TGTGCCAGCAAAACCCAGGGGGCTAGTGGTTACGAGCAGTACTTC
>TRBJ1-5|NA|TRBD1|TRBV28
CASNPGGTGVDQPQHF
TGTGCCAGCAACCCGGGGGGAACAGGGGTGGATCAGCCCCAGCATTTT
>TRBJ1-1|NA|NA|TRBV5-1
CASSLASRGITEAFF
TGCGCCAGCAGCTTGGCGAGTAGGGGGATCACTGAAGCTTTCTTT
>TRBJ2-3|NA|NA|TRBV7-7
CASSLSYTGGTDTQYF
TGTGCTAGCAGCTTGTCGTACACAGGTGGCACAGATACGCAGTATTTT
>TRBJ2-1|NA|NA|TRBV28
CASSSSGTYNEQFF
TGTGCCAGCAGTTCCTCGGGGACCTACAATGAGCAGTTCTTC
>TRBJ2-2|few|TRBD2|TRBV6-1
CASSERAGGILANTGELFF
TGTGCCAGCAGTGAACGTGCGGGAGGCATCCTCGCGAACACCGGGGAGCTGTTTTTT
>TRBJ1-1|NA|TRBD1|TRBV6-1
CASSWTGWTEAFF
TGTGCCAGCAGTTGGACAGGGTGGACTGAAGCTTTCTTT
>TRBJ2-6|NA|NA|TRBV19
CASSINSGANVLTF
TGTGCCAGTAGTATCAACTCTGGGGCCAACGTCCTGACTTTC
>TRBJ2-2|NA|NA|TRBV27
CASSDFTGELFF
TGTGCCAGCAGTGACTTCACCGGGGAGCTGTTTTTT
>TRBJ1-2|NA|NA|TRBV7-9
CASSLSRDNYGYTF
TGTGCCAGCAGCTTATCGAGAGATAACTATGGCTACACCTTC
>TRBJ2-2|few|NA|TRBV5-1
CASSLVPEDTGELFF
TGCGCCAGCAGCTTGGTACCAGAGGACACCGGGGAGCTGTTTTTT
>TRBJ2-7|NA|TRBD2|TRBV2
CASMGLAGLYEQYF
TGTGCCAGCATGGGACTAGCGGGACTCTACGAGCAGTACTTC
>TRBJ2-1|NA|NA|TRBV9
CASSVGGGGPHNEQFF
TGTGCCAGCAGCGTAGGTGGGGGAGGACCCCACAATGAGCAGTTCTTC
>TRBJ1-1|NA|NA|TRBV6-1
CASSEAPIQAFF
TGTGCCAGCAGTGAAGCGCCAATCCAAGCTTTCTTT
>TRBJ1-1|NA|NA|TRBV6-1
CASSEGGLVTEAFF
TGTGCCAGCAGTGAAGGAGGGTTAGTCACTGAAGCTTTCTTT
>TRBJ1-1|NA|NA|TRBV19
CASRPGGGAHTEAFF
TGTGCCAGTAGGCCTGGGGGGGGCGCACACACTGAAGCTTTCTTT
>TRBJ2-7|NA|TRBD1|TRBV10-3
CAISERGGAEYF
TGTGCCATCAGTGAGCGAGGGGGCGCTGAATACTTC
>TRBJ2-1|NA|TRBD2|TRBV30
CAWTRGLAGYNEQFF
TGTGCCTGGACCAGAGGTCTAGCGGGTTACAATGAGCAGTTCTTC
>TRBJ2-7|once|NA|TRBV4-1
CASSHLDREANEQYF
TGCGCCAGCAGCCATTTAGACAGGGAGGCCAACGAGCAGTACTTC
>TRBJ2-5|NA|NA|TRBV25-1
CASSEYRGVVQETQYF
TGTGCCAGCAGTGAATATAGAGGGGTCGTACAAGAGACCCAGTACTTC
>TRBJ2-2|NA|NA|TRBV5-1
CASRVTGVDTGELFF
TGCGCCAGCAGAGTCACGGGAGTAGACACCGGGGAGCTGTTTTTT
>TRBJ2-7|once|NA|TRBV11-3
CASNRVGPSGDEQYF
TGTGCCAGCAACCGGGTCGGGCCCTCTGGGGACGAGCAGTACTTC
>TRBJ2-7|NA|TRBD2|TRBV18
CASSPRNSGSLGRSSYEQYF
TGTGCCAGCTCACCCCGTAACAGCGGGAGCCTCGGTCGAAGCTCCTACGAGCAGTACTTC
>TRBJ2-6|NA|NA|TRBV6-5
CASSRSSSGANVLTF
TGTGCCAGCAGCCGAAGTAGCTCTGGGGCCAACGTCCTGACTTTC
>TRBJ2-3|NA|NA|TRBV20-1
CSAAQDTQYF
TGCAGTGCCGCTCAGGATACGCAGTATTTT
>TRBJ1-4|few|TRBD1|TRBV5-1
CASSLGDRDEKLFF
TGCGCCAGCAGCTTGGGGGACAGGGATGAAAAACTGTTTTTT
>TRBJ2-2|once|NA|TRBV14
CASSLLSAGELFF
TGTGCCAGCAGCCTCCTGTCGGCCGGGGAGCTGTTTTTT
>TRBJ1-1|few|TRBD1|TRBV28
CATRGTENTEAFF
TGTGCCACCCGGGGGACAGAGAACACTGAAGCTTTCTTT
>TRBJ1-3|NA|NA|TRBV4-2
CASSQGWTENGNTIYF
TGTGCCAGCAGCCAAGGGTGGACAGAAAATGGAAACACCATATATTTT
>TRBJ1-5|NA|NA|TRBV7-2
CASSLAGGPNQPQHF
TGTGCCAGCAGCTTAGCGGGGGGACCCAATCAGCCCCAGCATTTT
>TRBJ1-1|NA|NA|TRBV19
CASSKIQGLNTEAFF
TGTGCCAGTAGTAAAATCCAAGGTTTGAACACTGAAGCTTTCTTT
>TRBJ2-1|few|NA|TRBV6-6
CASSPDSYNEQFF
TGTGCCAGCAGTCCCGACTCCTACAATGAGCAGTTCTTC
>TRBJ1-2|NA|NA|TRBV5-1
CASSPIGGANGYTF
TGCGCCAGCAGCCCGATAGGGGGGGCAAACGGCTACACCTTC
>TRBJ2-1|NA|TRBD2|TRBV7-9
CASSLKSGRRNEQFF
TGTGCCAGCAGCTTAAAAAGCGGGAGACGTAATGAGCAGTTCTTC
>TRBJ2-7|NA|NA|TRBV9
CASSASRGADYEQYF
TGTGCCAGCAGCGCCAGTCGGGGGGCGGACTACGAGCAGTACTTC
>TRBJ2-2|NA|TRBD2|TRBV7-9
CASSRLAGRELFF
TGTGCCAGCAGCAGACTAGCGGGACGGGAGCTGTTTTTT
>TRBJ2-2|NA|NA|TRBV7-3
CASSRGSVGTGELFF
TGTGCCAGCAGCCGCGGGTCTGTTGGCACCGGGGAGCTGTTTTTT
>TRBJ2-3|NA|TRBD2|TRBV7-2
CASSLRSAGVDTQYF
TGTGCCAGCAGCTTGAGGTCAGCGGGAGTAGATACGCAGTATTTT
>TRBJ2-1|NA|NA|TRBV5-4
CASSLWSEPRSYNEQFF
TGTGCCAGCAGCTTGTGGAGTGAACCCCGTTCCTACAATGAGCAGTTCTTC
>TRBJ1-1|NA|NA|TRBV11-3
CASSLGSGLGEAFF
TGTGCCAGCAGCTTAGGTTCGGGGTTGGGTGAAGCTTTCTTT
>TRBJ1-6|NA|NA|TRBV27
CASRGVPDSPLHF
TGTGCCAGCAGAGGGGTGCCGGATTCACCCCTCCACTTT